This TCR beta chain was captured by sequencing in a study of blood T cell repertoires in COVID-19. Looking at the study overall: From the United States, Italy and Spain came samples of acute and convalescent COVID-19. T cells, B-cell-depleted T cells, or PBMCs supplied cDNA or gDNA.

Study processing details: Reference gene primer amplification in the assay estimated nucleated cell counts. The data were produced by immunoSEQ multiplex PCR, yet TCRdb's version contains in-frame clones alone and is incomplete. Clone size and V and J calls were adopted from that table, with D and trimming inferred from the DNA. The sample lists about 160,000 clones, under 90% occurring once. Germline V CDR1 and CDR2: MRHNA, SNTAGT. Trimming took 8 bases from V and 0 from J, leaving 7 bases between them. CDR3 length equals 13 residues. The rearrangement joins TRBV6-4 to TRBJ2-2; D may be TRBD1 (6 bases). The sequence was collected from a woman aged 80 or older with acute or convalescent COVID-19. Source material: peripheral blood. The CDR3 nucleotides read TGTGCCAGCCGGGACACGAACACCGGGGAGCTGTTTTTT. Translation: CASRDTNTGELFF.